The subject of this entry is one TCR beta chain. The data belong to a study of blood T cell repertoires in COVID-19. Overall study context: Donors in the United States, Italy and Spain gave samples during acute or convalescent COVID-19. PBMCs, B-cell-depleted T cells, or T cells provided the cDNA or gDNA that made up the material.

V lost 3 bases to trimming and J lost 8 bases; unmatched junction nucleotides: 6. Germline V gene data show CDR1 as SGHDT and CDR2 as YYEEEE. The CDR3 runs to 15 residues. Clones were sequenced by immunoSEQ multiplex PCR, and TCRdb holds only the in-frame ones, with some missing. The table shows under 50,000 clones, with approximately 90% occurring only once. The origin of this receptor is a human donor in a cohort sampled during active COVID-19. The J gene is TRBJ1-6, the V gene TRBV5-6, with TRBD1 matching over 9 bases. The sequencing input was peripheral blood. In DNA form, the CDR3 reads TGTGCCAGCAGCTACGCCGGGACAGGGTATTCACCCCTCCACTTT. As protein: CASSYAGTGYSPLHF. Complete variable domain (other parts from reference TRBV5-6 and TRBJ1-6): DAGVTQSPTHLIKTRGQQVTLRCSPKSGHDTVSWYQQALGQGPQFIFQYYEEEERQRGNFPDRFSGHQFPNYSSELNVNALLLGDSALYLCASSYAGTGYSPLHFGNGTRLTVT.